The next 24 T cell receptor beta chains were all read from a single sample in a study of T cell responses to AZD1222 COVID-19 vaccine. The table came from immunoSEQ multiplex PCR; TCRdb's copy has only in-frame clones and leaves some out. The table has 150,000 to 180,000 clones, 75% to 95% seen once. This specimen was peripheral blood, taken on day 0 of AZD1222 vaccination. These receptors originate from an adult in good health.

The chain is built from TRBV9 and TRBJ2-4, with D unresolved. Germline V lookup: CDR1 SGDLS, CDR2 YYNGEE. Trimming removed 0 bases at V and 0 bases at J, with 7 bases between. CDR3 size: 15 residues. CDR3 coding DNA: TGTGCCAGCAGCGTAGGTAACCTAGCCAAAAACATTCAGTACTTC. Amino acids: CASSVGNLAKNIQYF.

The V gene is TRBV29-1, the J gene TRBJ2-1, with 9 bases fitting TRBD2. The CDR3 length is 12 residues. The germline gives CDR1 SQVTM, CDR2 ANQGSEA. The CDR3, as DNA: TGCAACATAGCGGGAGCTGGGAATGAGCAGTTCTTC. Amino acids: CNIAGAGNEQFF.

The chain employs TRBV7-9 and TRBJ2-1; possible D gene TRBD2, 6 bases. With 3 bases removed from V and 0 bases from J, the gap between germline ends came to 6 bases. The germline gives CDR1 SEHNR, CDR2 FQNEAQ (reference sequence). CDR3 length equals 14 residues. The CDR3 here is CASSFGSSYNEQFF. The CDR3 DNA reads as TGTGCCAGCAGCTTCGGGAGCTCCTACAATGAGCAGTTCTTC.

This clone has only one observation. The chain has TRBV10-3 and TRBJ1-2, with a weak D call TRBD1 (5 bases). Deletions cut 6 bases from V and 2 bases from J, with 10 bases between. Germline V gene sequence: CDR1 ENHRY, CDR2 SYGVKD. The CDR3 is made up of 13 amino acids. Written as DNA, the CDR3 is TGTGCCATCAGCGCGGGGCAGAACTATGGCTACACCTTC. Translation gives CAISAGQNYGYTF.

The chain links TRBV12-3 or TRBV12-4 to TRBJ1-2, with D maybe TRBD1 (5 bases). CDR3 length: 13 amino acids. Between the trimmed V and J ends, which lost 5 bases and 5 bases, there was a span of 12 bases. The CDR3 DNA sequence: TGTGCCAGCAGTAAAGACAGTGCTTATGGCTACACCTTC. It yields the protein CASSKDSAYGYTF.

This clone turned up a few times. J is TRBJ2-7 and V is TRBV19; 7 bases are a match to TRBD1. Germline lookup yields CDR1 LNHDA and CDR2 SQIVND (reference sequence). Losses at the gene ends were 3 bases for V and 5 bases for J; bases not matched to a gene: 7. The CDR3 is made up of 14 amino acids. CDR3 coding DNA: TGTGCCAGTAGTATTTGGGACAGTTGGGACGAGCAGTACTTC. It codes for CASSIWDSWDEQYF.

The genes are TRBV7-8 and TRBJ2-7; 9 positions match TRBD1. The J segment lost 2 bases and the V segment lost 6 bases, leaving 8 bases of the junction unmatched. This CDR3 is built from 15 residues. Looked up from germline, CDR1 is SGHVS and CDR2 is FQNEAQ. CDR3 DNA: TGTGCCAGCAGTCGTCTAAGGACAGGGGCCTACGAGCAGTACTTC. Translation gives CASSRLRTGAYEQYF.

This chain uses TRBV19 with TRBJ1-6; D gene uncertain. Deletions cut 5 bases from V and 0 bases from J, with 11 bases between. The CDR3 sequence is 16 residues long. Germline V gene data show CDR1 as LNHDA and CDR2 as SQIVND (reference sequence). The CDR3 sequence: CASSPDKSSYNSPLHF. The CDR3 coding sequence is TGTGCCAGTAGTCCAGACAAGAGCTCCTATAATTCACCCCTCCACTTT.

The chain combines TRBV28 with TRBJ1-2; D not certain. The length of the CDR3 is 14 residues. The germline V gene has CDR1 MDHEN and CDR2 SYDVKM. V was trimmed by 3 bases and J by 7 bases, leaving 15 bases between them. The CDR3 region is CASSFGVAGFGYTF. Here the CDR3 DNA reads TGTGCCAGCAGTTTTGGGGTTGCCGGGTTTGGCTACACCTTC.

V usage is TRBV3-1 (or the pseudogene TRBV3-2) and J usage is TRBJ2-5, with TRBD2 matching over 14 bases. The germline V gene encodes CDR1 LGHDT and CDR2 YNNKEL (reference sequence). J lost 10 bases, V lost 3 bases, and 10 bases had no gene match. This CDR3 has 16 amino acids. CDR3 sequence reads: CASSQRLAGGPAGQYF. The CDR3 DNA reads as TGTGCCAGCAGCCAGAGACTAGCGGGAGGGCCCGCGGGCCAGTACTTC.

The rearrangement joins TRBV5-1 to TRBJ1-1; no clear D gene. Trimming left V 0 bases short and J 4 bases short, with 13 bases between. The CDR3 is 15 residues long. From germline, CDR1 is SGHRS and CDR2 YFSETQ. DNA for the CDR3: TGCGCCAGCAGCTTGGCTCGGGGAGTTGTCACTGAAGCTTTCTTT. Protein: CASSLARGVVTEAFF.

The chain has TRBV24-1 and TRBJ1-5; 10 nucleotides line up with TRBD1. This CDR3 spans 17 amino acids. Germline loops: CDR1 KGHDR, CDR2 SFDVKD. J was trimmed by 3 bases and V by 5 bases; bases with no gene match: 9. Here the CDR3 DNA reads TGTGCCACCAGTGGAGACAGGGGGCGCTCGGTCAATCAGCCCCAGCATTTT. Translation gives CATSGDRGRSVNQPQHF.

CDR3 nucleotide sequence: TGCGCCAGCAGCCAATCCGGCCTAGCGGATAATACCTACGAGCAGTACTTC. This sequence encodes CASSQSGLADNTYEQYF. This chain links TRBV4-1 with TRBJ2-7; 7 bases are shared with TRBD2. The ends lost 2 bases at V and 2 bases at J; junction bases unmatched: 12. This CDR3 region has 17 residues. CDR1 and CDR2 (germline): MGHRA, YSYEKL.

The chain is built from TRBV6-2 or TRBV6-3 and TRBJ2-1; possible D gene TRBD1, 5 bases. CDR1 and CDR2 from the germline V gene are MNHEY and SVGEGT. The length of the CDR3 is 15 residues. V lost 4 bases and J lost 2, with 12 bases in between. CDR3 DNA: TGTGCCAGCAGTTTAACCAGGGTACCCTACAATGAGCAGTTCTTC. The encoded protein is CASSLTRVPYNEQFF.

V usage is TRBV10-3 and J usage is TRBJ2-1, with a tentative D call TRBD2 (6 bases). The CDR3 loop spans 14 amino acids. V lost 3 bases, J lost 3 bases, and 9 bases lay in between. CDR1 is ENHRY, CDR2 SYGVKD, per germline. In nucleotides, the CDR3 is TGTGCCATCAGTGACAGGACTAACTACAATGAGCAGTTCTTC. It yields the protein CAISDRTNYNEQFF.

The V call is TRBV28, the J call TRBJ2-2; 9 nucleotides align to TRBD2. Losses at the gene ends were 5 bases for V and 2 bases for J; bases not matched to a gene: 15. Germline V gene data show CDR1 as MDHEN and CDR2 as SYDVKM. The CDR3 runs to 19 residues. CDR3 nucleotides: TGTGCCAGCAGTCATTGGGAAGGAGCTAGCGGGGCCAACACCGGGGAGCTGTTTTTT. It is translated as CASSHWEGASGANTGELFF.

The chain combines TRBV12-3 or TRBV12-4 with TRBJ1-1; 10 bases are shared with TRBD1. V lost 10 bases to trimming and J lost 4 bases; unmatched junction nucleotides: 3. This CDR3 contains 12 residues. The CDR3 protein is CATRTGGTEAFF. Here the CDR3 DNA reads TGTGCCACCCGGACAGGGGGCACTGAAGCTTTCTTT.

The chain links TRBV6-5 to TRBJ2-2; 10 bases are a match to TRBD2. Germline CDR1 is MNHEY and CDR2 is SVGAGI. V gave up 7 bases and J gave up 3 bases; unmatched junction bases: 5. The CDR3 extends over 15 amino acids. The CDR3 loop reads CASTGTSDHTGELFF. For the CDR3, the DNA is TGTGCCAGCACCGGGACTAGCGACCACACCGGGGAGCTGTTTTTT.

This chain's CDR3 is CASSPDAGVRGYTF. CDR3 bases: TGTGCCAGCAGCCCCGACGCGGGGGTTCGAGGCTACACCTTC. The chain combines TRBV5-4 with TRBJ1-2, with D possibly matching TRBD1 (5 bases). Germline V gene data show CDR1 as SGHNT and CDR2 as YYREEE (reference sequence). The CDR3 extends over 14 amino acids. V was trimmed by 4 bases and J by 8 bases, leaving 18 bases between them.

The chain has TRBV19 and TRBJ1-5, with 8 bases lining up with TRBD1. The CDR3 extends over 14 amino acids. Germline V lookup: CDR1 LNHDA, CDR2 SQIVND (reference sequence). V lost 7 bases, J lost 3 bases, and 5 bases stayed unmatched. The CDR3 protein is CASTSTGVNQPQHF. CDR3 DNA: TGTGCCAGTACTTCGACAGGGGTCAATCAGCCCCAGCATTTT.

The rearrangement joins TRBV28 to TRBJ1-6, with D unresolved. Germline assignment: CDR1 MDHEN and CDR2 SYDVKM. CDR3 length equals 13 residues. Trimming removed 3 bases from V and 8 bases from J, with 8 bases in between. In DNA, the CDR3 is TGTGCCAGCAGTTTTTGGATTGATTCACCCCTCCACTTT. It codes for CASSFWIDSPLHF.

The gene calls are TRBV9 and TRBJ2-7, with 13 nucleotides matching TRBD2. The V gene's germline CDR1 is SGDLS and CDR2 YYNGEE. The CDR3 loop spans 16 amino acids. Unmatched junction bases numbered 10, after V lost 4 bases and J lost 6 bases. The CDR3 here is CASSQSGTSGDGEQYF. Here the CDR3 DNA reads TGTGCCAGCAGCCAGTCCGGGACTAGCGGGGATGGCGAGCAGTACTTC.

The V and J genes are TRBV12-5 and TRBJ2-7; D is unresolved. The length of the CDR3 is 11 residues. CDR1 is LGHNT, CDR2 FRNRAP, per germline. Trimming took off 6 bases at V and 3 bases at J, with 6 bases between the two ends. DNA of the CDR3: TGTGCTAGTGGCCCCCACTACGAGCAGTACTTC. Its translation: CASGPHYEQYF.

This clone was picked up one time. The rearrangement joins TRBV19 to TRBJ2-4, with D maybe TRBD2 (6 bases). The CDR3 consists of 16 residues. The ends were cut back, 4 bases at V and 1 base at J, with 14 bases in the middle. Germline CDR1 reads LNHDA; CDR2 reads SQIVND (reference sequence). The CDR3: CASSRGRGKAKNIQYF. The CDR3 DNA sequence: TGTGCCAGTAGTAGGGGCCGGGGGAAGGCCAAAAACATTCAGTACTTC.